Sequencing of this T cell receptor (beta chain) was carried out in a study of beta chain features in type 1 diabetes. Study at large: Patients and healthy donors were similar in age, gender and cell yields. Some 110,000,000 sorted cells were examined across all samples.

Expressed TCRB transcripts were sequenced because the isolated RNA had all been reverse transcribed beforehand. The data were produced by immunoSEQ multiplex PCR, yet TCRdb's version contains in-frame clones alone and is incomplete. The sample includes 620,000 or so clones, around 16% seen only once; the top ten take 0.09% to 0.095%. As for this clone: As yet, its antigen is unknown.

CDR1 SGHAT and CDR2 FQNNGV come from the germline V gene. The CDR3 has 15 residues. The junction had 6 bases not matched to a gene; V was cut back by 2 bases and J by 4 bases. Points from the study as a whole: A greater similarity of naive, central memory and Treg TCRB repertoires was seen among patients than among healthy donors.

A single heparinised blood sample, averaging approximately 100 mL, was obtained per donor. Sequenced: naive CD4+ T cells from blood. This TCR derives from a man aged 18 to 35 in good health. The chain combines TRBV11-2 with TRBJ2-7; 9 positions agree with TRBD1. This chain's CDR3 is CASSLRDRVGYEQYF. As DNA, the CDR3 is TGTGCCAGCAGCTTAAGGGACAGGGTGGGTTACGAGCAGTACTTC.